The TCR beta chain under discussion was sequenced for a study of cytomegalovirus exposure and HLA in healthy donors. Study-level points and caveats: The study labeled 170 or so TCR beta chains cytomegalovirus-associated. An assumption of roughly uniform sequencing depth across donors underlay the presence/absence analyses.

CDR1 is SGHRS, CDR2 YFSETQ, per germline. This CDR3 has 14 residues. A word on this clone: What it binds is unknown.

Use of 60 Vbeta and 13 Jbeta primers characterized the PCR. The table came from immunoSEQ multiplex PCR; TCRdb's copy has only in-frame clones and leaves some out. The sample holds some 130,000 clones, approximately 80% seen once. Sequenced: PBMCs. The chain employs TRBV5-1 and TRBJ2-5, with 7 nucleotides matching TRBD1. The J call could be wrong; TRBJ2-7 is a better fit for the DNA end. This clonotype was sampled from a woman aged 40 to 49 in good health and CMV-seronegative. The CDR3 reads CASSLGRDSYEQYF. DNA for the CDR3: TGCGCCAGCAGCTTGGGTCGGGACAGCTACGAGCAGTACTTC.